The sequence of this TCR beta chain was determined in a study of CD8 T cells in Susac syndrome. Study-level findings and limits: The CD4+ T cell repertoires from Susac syndrome exhibited no clonal expansion.

Germline lookup yields CDR1 DFQATT and CDR2 SNEGSKA (reference sequence). Trimming cost V 2 bases and J 0 bases, with 10 bases left between them. The CDR3 has 14 amino acids. Negative isolation yielded CD4+ and CD8+ T cells, and FACS enriched TEMRA cells. Concerning this clonotype: No antigen is known for it.

Reverse transcription of 0.5 to 1 ug RNA was performed with random hexamers. An immunoSEQ multiplex PCR generated amplified TCR beta CDR3 products spanning 54 Vbeta and 13 Jbeta. TCRdb processed the immunoSEQ multiplex PCR reads anew with MiXCR; each CDR3 protein has one entry. This table holds around 150,000 distinct CDR3 sequences, around 95% found once. This TCR was recovered from a human donor with Susac syndrome. Specimen: CD4+ T cells from PBMCs. The rearrangement joins TRBV20-1 to TRBJ2-5, with a possible D match to TRBD1 (6 bases). The CDR3 DNA reads TGCAGTGCTAGACCAAGGGGGTACCAAGAGACCCAGTACTTC. This sequence encodes CSARPRGYQETQYF.